This is a list of T cell receptor beta chains from one sample in a study of vaccination and CD4 T cells after COVID-19. The antigens for these receptors are not known. TCRdb redid the calling of the PCR reads with MiXCR, one entry per CDR3 protein. The sample holds under 15,000 distinct CDR3 sequences, 55% to 70% seen once. The sequences come from CD4+ T cells from blood, cultured in vitro, collected before SARS-CoV-2 vaccination. The source of these receptors is a human donor who had recovered from COVID-19. Each CDR3 is given with its conserved first and last residue. The order of the fields is V gene, D gene, J gene, CDR3 protein. The D gene is left open where the match is weak.

v_call: TRBV27; d_call: TRBD1; j_call: TRBJ1-1; cdr3_aa: CASSSTGRANTEAFF
v_call: TRBV6-1; d_call: TRBD1; j_call: TRBJ2-2; cdr3_aa: CASSGTGDANTGELFF
v_call: TRBV20-1; d_call: .; j_call: TRBJ1-5; cdr3_aa: CSADSDGNQPQHF
v_call: TRBV27; d_call: .; j_call: TRBJ1-1; cdr3_aa: CASTRPGMNTEAFF
v_call: TRBV7-2; d_call: .; j_call: TRBJ1-5; cdr3_aa: CASSLEHLQPQHF
v_call: TRBV6-1; d_call: .; j_call: TRBJ1-5; cdr3_aa: CASSSGDQPQHF
v_call: TRBV6-1; d_call: .; j_call: TRBJ2-1; cdr3_aa: CASTNWGSYNEQFF
v_call: TRBV5-1; d_call: .; j_call: TRBJ1-2; cdr3_aa: CASSFDGQPLVYGYTF
v_call: TRBV2; d_call: TRBD2; j_call: TRBJ2-5; cdr3_aa: CASNSQGSGGGTQYF
v_call: TRBV6-1; d_call: TRBD1; j_call: TRBJ1-2; cdr3_aa: CASSAWTGDLDGYTF
v_call: TRBV15; d_call: .; j_call: TRBJ2-7; cdr3_aa: CATSRDWDTAEQYF
v_call: TRBV20-1; d_call: .; j_call: TRBJ1-4; cdr3_aa: CSARDPQATNEKLFF
v_call: TRBV20-1; d_call: .; j_call: TRBJ1-1; cdr3_aa: CSARQAEAFF
v_call: TRBV27; d_call: .; j_call: TRBJ2-7; cdr3_aa: CASSNWALPGGEQYF
v_call: TRBV19; d_call: TRBD1; j_call: TRBJ2-2; cdr3_aa: CASRTGGNTGELFF
v_call: TRBV2; d_call: .; j_call: TRBJ2-5; cdr3_aa: CASSETETQYF
v_call: TRBV2; d_call: TRBD1; j_call: TRBJ1-5; cdr3_aa: CASKGQVHQPQHF
v_call: TRBV12-3/TRBV12-4; d_call: .; j_call: TRBJ2-5; cdr3_aa: CASSLTQTQYF
v_call: TRBV20-1; d_call: .; j_call: TRBJ2-5; cdr3_aa: CSASGQTQETQYF
v_call: TRBV20-1; d_call: .; j_call: TRBJ1-2; cdr3_aa: CSATGAFGYTF
v_call: TRBV5-4; d_call: TRBD1; j_call: TRBJ1-2; cdr3_aa: CASSQTTGTDGYTF
v_call: TRBV6-5; d_call: .; j_call: TRBJ2-2; cdr3_aa: CASSYGDRAGTGELFF
v_call: TRBV24-1; d_call: TRBD1; j_call: TRBJ2-1; cdr3_aa: CATSAPGTASSYNEQFF
v_call: TRBV6-1; d_call: .; j_call: TRBJ1-5; cdr3_aa: CASSVQSNQPQHF
v_call: TRBV27; d_call: .; j_call: TRBJ2-5; cdr3_aa: CASSPSPTLQETQYF
v_call: TRBV6-5; d_call: .; j_call: TRBJ1-1; cdr3_aa: CASSYASRRPEAFF
v_call: TRBV30; d_call: .; j_call: TRBJ2-5; cdr3_aa: CAWDHQETQYF
v_call: TRBV20-1; d_call: .; j_call: TRBJ1-5; cdr3_aa: CSARDLSGGYQPQHF
v_call: TRBV20-1; d_call: .; j_call: TRBJ2-5; cdr3_aa: CSARGAFQETQYF
v_call: TRBV19; d_call: .; j_call: TRBJ2-5; cdr3_aa: CASSNQETQYF
v_call: TRBV20-1; d_call: .; j_call: TRBJ2-7; cdr3_aa: CSASGEIYEQYF
v_call: TRBV6-4; d_call: .; j_call: TRBJ2-2; cdr3_aa: CASSESDTGELFF
v_call: TRBV20-1; d_call: .; j_call: TRBJ1-6; cdr3_aa: CSVTGSGAPLHF
v_call: TRBV15; d_call: .; j_call: TRBJ2-7; cdr3_aa: CATSRDYRYEQYF
v_call: TRBV20-1; d_call: .; j_call: TRBJ2-7; cdr3_aa: CSAAAFRDEQYF
v_call: TRBV19; d_call: .; j_call: TRBJ1-2; cdr3_aa: CASVRESRASYGYTF
v_call: TRBV25-1; d_call: TRBD2; j_call: TRBJ2-3; cdr3_aa: CASSDTSGTDTQYF
v_call: TRBV20-1; d_call: .; j_call: TRBJ1-5; cdr3_aa: CSARDGQRVDQPQHF
v_call: TRBV2; d_call: .; j_call: TRBJ1-2; cdr3_aa: CASSEALEAYGYTF
v_call: TRBV2; d_call: TRBD2; j_call: TRBJ2-7; cdr3_aa: CASSEPGRTSYEQYF
v_call: TRBV20-1; d_call: TRBD1; j_call: TRBJ1-2; cdr3_aa: CSASPRPGQQIYGYTF
v_call: TRBV28; d_call: .; j_call: TRBJ1-5; cdr3_aa: CASMGGSNQPQHF
v_call: TRBV7-8; d_call: .; j_call: TRBJ2-2; cdr3_aa: CASSNNPGLVATGELFF